Following are 5 T cell receptor beta chains from one sample sequenced in a study of blood T cell repertoires in COVID-19. The assay was immunoSEQ multiplex PCR, and TCRdb's table has in-frame clones only and misses some. The sample holds roughly 250,000 clones, over 80% seen once. Sequencing used PBMCs or T cells enriched from blood (not recorded which). These receptor sequences come from a man aged 45-60 years who had been exposed to COVID-19.

The J gene is TRBJ1-2, the V gene TRBV19; maybe TRBD1 (6 bases). Germline lookup yields CDR1 LNHDA and CDR2 SQIVND (reference sequence). This CDR3 comprises 15 residues. V lost 1 base to trimming and J lost 4 bases, with 13 bases between them. CDR3 loop: CASSIGYRAAYGYTF. CDR3 nucleotides: TGTGCCAGTAGTATAGGGTACAGGGCGGCCTATGGCTACACCTTC.

This clone was counted only a few times. The chain employs TRBV30 and TRBJ1-1; a possible D gene is TRBD1 (5 bases). CDR3 length: 15 amino acids. Trimming cost V 1 base and J 0 bases, with 12 bases left between them. CDR1 and CDR2 from the germline V gene are GTSNPN and SVGIG (reference sequence). CDR3 DNA sequence: TGTGCCTGGAGTGATACAGGAGGGATGAACACTGAAGCTTTCTTT. Translated, it gives CAWSDTGGMNTEAFF. The full variable domain, with the rest looked up from reference TRBV30 and TRBJ1-1, is SQTIHQWPATLVQPVGSPLSLECTVEGTSNPNLYWYRQAAGRGLQLLFYSVGIGQISSEVPQNLSASRPQDRQFILSSKKLLLSDSGFYLCAWSDTGGMNTEAFFGQGTRLTVV.

The rearrangement joins TRBV28 to TRBJ1-6; 12 positions agree with TRBD1. The germline gives CDR1 MDHEN, CDR2 SYDVKM. V lost 5 bases to trimming and J lost 7 bases; unmatched junction nucleotides: 6. CDR3 length: 16 residues. CDR3 loop: CASSPGTGGGNSPLHF. The CDR3 region has the DNA TGTGCCAGCAGTCCCGGGACAGGGGGCGGGAATTCACCCCTCCACTTT.

This sequence joins TRBV3-1 (or the pseudogene TRBV3-2) and TRBJ2-3; possibly TRBD1 for D (5 bases). CDR1 LGHDT and CDR2 YNNKEL come from the germline V gene (reference sequence). V dropped 1 base and J dropped 5 bases, with 13 bases sitting between them. This CDR3 has 15 residues. In nucleotides, the CDR3 is TGTGCCAGCAGCCAAGGTCGAAGGGGATTAGATACGCAGTATTTT. The encoded protein is CASSQGRRGLDTQYF.

J is TRBJ2-3 and V is TRBV5-1; D may be TRBD1 (6 bases). The CDR3 covers 15 residues. Germline loops: CDR1 SGHRS, CDR2 YFSETQ. V gave up 0 bases and J gave up 0 bases, with 8 bases separating them. CDR3 bases: TGCGCCAGCAGCTTGGACAGGGCAAGCACAGATACGCAGTATTTT. This encodes CASSLDRASTDTQYF.